A single sample is the source of the 25 T cell receptor beta chains below, sequenced in a study of technical replicates of blood from a few donors. Libraries were prepared by immunoSEQ multiplex PCR; TCRdb keeps only in-frame clonotypes and omits some of them. The profile shows some 63,000 clones, 85% to 90% of them singletons. Sequenced: PBMCs. All receptors derive from a human donor in good health. Some clones in this sample may be carry-over from other donors' samples.

This clone was recorded only once. The rearrangement uses TRBV4-3 and TRBJ2-7; TRBD2 matches 11 bases. After removal of 3 bases from V and 6 bases from J, the junction contained 19 bases not matched to a gene. Per germline, CDR1 LGHNA and CDR2 YSLEER. The CDR3 has 19 amino acids. CDR3 bases: TGCGCCAGCAGCCACGTGTCGGGCACAGTTAAGACTAGCGGGACCGAGCAGTACTTC. Amino acids: CASSHVSGTVKTSGTEQYF.

The chain joins TRBV7-9 to TRBJ2-7; D is possibly TRBD1 (6 bases). The germline gives CDR1 SEHNR, CDR2 FQNEAQ (reference sequence). There are 16 residues in the CDR3. V gave up 4 bases and J gave up 0 bases, with 16 bases separating them. Here the CDR3 DNA reads TGTGCCAGCAGCTCCCCCAGGGGTAGGATCTCCTACGAGCAGTACTTC. It yields the protein CASSSPRGRISYEQYF.

The V gene is TRBV19, the J gene TRBJ2-7; possible D gene TRBD1, 6 bases. This CDR3 has 15 amino acids. V gave up 6 bases and J gave up 2 bases, with 17 bases separating them. Germline CDR1 and CDR2: LNHDA and SQIVND (reference sequence). The DNA of the CDR3 is TGTGCCAGTAGACCTCGGGACAAGGGGACCTACGAGCAGTACTTC. This encodes CASRPRDKGTYEQYF.

In its sample, this clone was seen once. The chain couples TRBV5-1 to TRBJ2-3; tentatively, D is TRBD2 (6 bases). The germline V and J ends were trimmed by 0 bases and 1 base, with 12 bases remaining between them. CDR1 and CDR2 from the germline V gene are SGHRS and YFSETQ. The CDR3 runs to 16 residues. CDR3 loop: CASSLAVWGGTDTQYF. CDR3 DNA: TGCGCCAGCAGCTTGGCGGTGTGGGGGGGCACAGATACGCAGTATTTT. Together with reference TRBV5-1 and TRBJ2-3, the CDR3 gives the full variable domain: KAGVTQTPRYLIKTRGQQVTLSCSPISGHRSVSWYQQTPGQGLQFLFEYFSETQRNKGNFPGRFSGRQFSNSRSEMNVSTLELGDSALYLCASSLAVWGGTDTQYFGPGTRLTVL.

The rearrangement uses TRBV11-2 and TRBJ2-3; D unresolved. Germline V gene sequence: CDR1 SGHAT, CDR2 FQNNGV. The V end lost 4 bases, the J end lost 2 bases, and 7 bases lay between the germline ends. The CDR3 extends over 13 amino acids. The CDR3 spells CASSSPVTDTQYF. In nucleotides, the CDR3 is TGTGCCAGCAGCTCCCCGGTCACAGATACGCAGTATTTT.

This chain joins TRBV10-3 and TRBJ2-1; TRBD2 aligns across 9 bases. Trimming removed 5 bases from V and 8 bases from J; junction bases left unmatched: 1. The germline V gene encodes CDR1 ENHRY and CDR2 SYGVKD. CDR3 length: 12 amino acids. CDR3 nucleotides: TGTGCCATCAGTCGGACTAGCGATGAGCAGTTCTTC. It translates to CAISRTSDEQFF.

The chain couples TRBV7-8 to TRBJ1-5; 7 nucleotides agree with TRBD1. The V segment lost 1 base and the J segment 3 bases; nucleotides outside the gene matches: 9. Looked up from germline, CDR1 is SGHVS and CDR2 is FQNEAQ. This CDR3 region has 17 residues. The CDR3 reads CASSLGPSTGYNQPQHF. DNA of the CDR3: TGTGCCAGCAGCTTAGGACCCTCGACAGGGTACAATCAGCCCCAGCATTTT.

The CDR3: CASTPDRAEANYGYTF. In DNA, the CDR3 is TGCGCCAGCACCCCAGACAGGGCAGAAGCTAACTATGGCTACACCTTC. The chain recombines TRBV10-1 with TRBJ1-2, with 7 bases fitting TRBD1. The CDR3 is 16 residues long. With 7 bases clipped from V and 0 bases from J, the junction kept 11 bases outside the gene matches. Germline loops: CDR1 WNHNN, CDR2 SYGVQD (reference sequence).

This chain's CDR3 is CASSQDGRGQANEKLFF. CDR3 DNA sequence: TGCGCCAGCAGCCAAGATGGCAGGGGGCAAGCTAATGAAAAACTGTTTTTT. This chain links TRBV4-3 with TRBJ1-4; 8 nucleotides agree with TRBD1. Germline V lookup: CDR1 LGHNA, CDR2 YSLEER. This CDR3 has 17 residues. Trimming took 0 bases from V and 3 from J; bases not matched to a gene: 6.

V usage is TRBV14 and J usage is TRBJ1-1; a weak D match, TRBD1 (5 bases). The CDR3 length is 14 residues. The V and J ends lost 3 bases and 6 bases respectively, with 14 bases between them. Germline loops: CDR1 SGHDN, CDR2 FVKESK. The CDR3 here is CASSHPVPGAEAFF. CDR3 nucleotides: TGTGCCAGCAGCCACCCAGTCCCGGGGGCTGAAGCTTTCTTT.

There are a few counts of this clone. The chain joins TRBV5-6 to TRBJ2-1; 8 bases are a match to TRBD1. CDR3 length equals 15 residues. Germline CDR1 reads SGHDT; CDR2 reads YYEEEE. V gave up 3 bases and J gave up 5 bases; unmatched junction bases: 7. In DNA, the CDR3 is TGTGCCAGCAGCTATGGGGCAGGGGGCCACAATGAGCAGTTCTTC. This codes for CASSYGAGGHNEQFF.

The chain uses TRBV7-2 and TRBJ2-2; TRBD2 matches at 11 bases. CDR3 length: 18 residues. Germline loops: CDR1 SGHTA, CDR2 FQGNSA. The junction had 5 bases not matched to a gene; V was cut back by 1 base and J by 1 base. The CDR3 DNA reads as TGTGCCAGCAGCTTAGGGCTAGCGGGGGGCTTGAACACCGGGGAGCTGTTTTTT. Protein sequence: CASSLGLAGGLNTGELFF. Complete variable domain (other parts from reference TRBV7-2 and TRBJ2-2): GAGVSQSPSNKVTEKGKDVELRCDPISGHTALYWYRQSLGQGLEFLIYFQGNSAPDKSGLPSDRFSAERTGGSVSTLTIQRTQQEDSAVYLCASSLGLAGGLNTGELFFGEGSRLTVL.

The chain combines TRBV10-3 with TRBJ2-7, with D hard to call. Trimming shortened V by 8 bases and J by 5 bases, and 13 bases separated the two germline ends. Germline CDR1 and CDR2: ENHRY and SYGVKD. The CDR3 has 12 residues. In nucleotides, the CDR3 is TGTGCCATCTCTCATGAGGCCCACGAGCAGTACTTC. Its translation is CAISHEAHEQYF.

V usage is TRBV29-1 and J usage is TRBJ2-7; no firm D call. The length of the CDR3 is 12 residues. Looked up from germline, CDR1 is SQVTM and CDR2 is ANQGSEA. V was trimmed by 6 bases and J by 4 bases, leaving 13 bases between them. The CDR3 loop is CSVDDQRYEQYF. The DNA of the CDR3 is TGCAGCGTCGATGATCAGAGGTACGAGCAGTACTTC.

This chain connects TRBV9 to TRBJ2-5; 9 bases fit TRBD2. The ends lost 0 bases at V and 5 bases at J; junction bases unmatched: 8. Germline V gene data show CDR1 as SGDLS and CDR2 as YYNGEE. This CDR3 has 16 residues. CDR3 residues: CASSVGVAGVGETQYF. The CDR3 nucleotides are TGTGCCAGCAGCGTAGGTGTAGCGGGAGTGGGTGAGACCCAGTACTTC.

This rearrangement joins TRBV5-1 to TRBJ2-2, with 8 bases that match TRBD2. The CDR3 has 15 amino acids. The V segment lost 4 bases and the J segment 1 base; nucleotides outside the gene matches: 3. CDR1 is SGHRS, CDR2 YFSETQ, per germline. In DNA form, the CDR3 reads TGCGCCAGCAGCACACTAGCGGTGAACACCGGGGAGCTGTTTTTT. Its protein product is CASSTLAVNTGELFF.

A single count supports this clone. The V call is TRBV25-1, the J call TRBJ1-3; D is unclear. V lost 1 base and J lost 0, with 10 bases in between. CDR1 is MGHDK and CDR2 is SYGVNS in the germline V gene. This CDR3 is 16 amino acids long. This CDR3 reads CASSELAPRSGNTIYF. As DNA, the CDR3 is TGTGCCAGCAGTGAATTGGCCCCACGCTCTGGAAACACCATATATTTT.

The chain is built from TRBV2 and TRBJ2-5, with 9 bases fitting TRBD1. Germline V gene data show CDR1 as SNHLY and CDR2 as FYNNEI. The length of the CDR3 is 15 residues. The trim removed 6 bases at V and 5 bases at J, leaving 10 bases unmatched. Here the CDR3 reads CASSNLGQGWETQYF. As DNA, the CDR3 is TGTGCCAGCAGCAACTTGGGACAGGGTTGGGAGACCCAGTACTTC.

In its sample, this clone was seen once. The chain carries TRBV5-4 and TRBJ1-3; 8 bases align to TRBD1. Germline V gene data show CDR1 as SGHNT and CDR2 as YYREEE (reference sequence). This CDR3 region has 15 residues. With V trimmed by 3 bases and J by 3 bases, 5 bases remained unmatched. DNA of the CDR3: TGTGCCAGCAGCTCCCCCGGACAGGGTGGAAACACCATATATTTT. The encoded protein is CASSSPGQGGNTIYF.

The chain couples TRBV28 to TRBJ1-2; possibly TRBD1 for D (5 bases). Trimming took 4 bases from V and 7 from J, leaving 16 bases between them. CDR1 is MDHEN, CDR2 SYDVKM, per germline. This CDR3 is 14 amino acids long. The CDR3 bases are TGTGCCAGCAGTTCCAGGGTGGCGGTGGTTGGCTACACCTTC. Amino acid sequence: CASSSRVAVVGYTF.

The gene calls are TRBV5-4 and TRBJ2-7; D ambiguous. The CDR3 consists of 15 residues. V was trimmed by 0 bases and J by 0 bases, leaving 10 bases between them. Germline assignment: CDR1 SGHNT and CDR2 YYREEE (reference sequence). The chain's CDR3 is CASSLDAGYSYEQYF. The CDR3 coding sequence is TGTGCCAGCAGCTTGGATGCAGGATACTCCTACGAGCAGTACTTC.

The sample holds many counts of this clone. V is TRBV5-1 and J is TRBJ2-1; weak D call: TRBD2 (6 bases). Between the trimmed V and J ends, which lost 1 base and 8 bases, there was a span of 22 bases. Per germline, CDR1 SGHRS and CDR2 YFSETQ. This CDR3 has 17 residues. CDR3 sequence reads: CASSLWGVSLGSHEQFF. Here the CDR3 DNA reads TGCGCCAGCAGCTTGTGGGGGGTAAGCCTTGGGTCTCATGAGCAGTTCTTC. Complete variable domain (other parts from reference TRBV5-1 and TRBJ2-1): KAGVTQTPRYLIKTRGQQVTLSCSPISGHRSVSWYQQTPGQGLQFLFEYFSETQRNKGNFPGRFSGRQFSNSRSEMNVSTLELGDSALYLCASSLWGVSLGSHEQFFGPGTRLTVL.

This clone was seen only once. V usage is TRBV15 and J usage is TRBJ1-3, with D possibly being TRBD1 (5 bases). This CDR3 contains 15 residues. With 0 bases removed from V and 9 bases from J, the gap between germline ends came to 15 bases. From germline, CDR1 is LNHNV and CDR2 YYDKDF (reference sequence). CDR3 in DNA: TGTGCCACCAGCAGAGATCCCGGACCTCAGGGCACCATATATTTT. Protein sequence: CATSRDPGPQGTIYF.

The chain carries TRBV15 and TRBJ2-5; D is unresolved. CDR1 and CDR2 from the germline V gene are LNHNV and YYDKDF (reference sequence). Trimming shortened V by 7 bases and J by 5 bases, and 14 bases separated the two germline ends. The CDR3 spans 13 residues. The CDR3 sequence: CATTLAGPETQYF. The DNA for the CDR3 is TGTGCCACCACCCTGGCTGGGCCCGAGACCCAGTACTTC.

This chain uses TRBV10-3 with TRBJ1-2, with TRBD1 matching over 10 bases. Per the germline V gene, CDR1 is ENHRY and CDR2 is SYGVKD. The CDR3 consists of 12 residues. The J segment lost 5 bases and the V segment lost 11 bases, leaving 5 bases of the junction unmatched. The CDR3 sequence: CAARGQGYGYTF. The CDR3 DNA reads as TGTGCCGCTAGGGGACAGGGGTATGGCTACACCTTC.